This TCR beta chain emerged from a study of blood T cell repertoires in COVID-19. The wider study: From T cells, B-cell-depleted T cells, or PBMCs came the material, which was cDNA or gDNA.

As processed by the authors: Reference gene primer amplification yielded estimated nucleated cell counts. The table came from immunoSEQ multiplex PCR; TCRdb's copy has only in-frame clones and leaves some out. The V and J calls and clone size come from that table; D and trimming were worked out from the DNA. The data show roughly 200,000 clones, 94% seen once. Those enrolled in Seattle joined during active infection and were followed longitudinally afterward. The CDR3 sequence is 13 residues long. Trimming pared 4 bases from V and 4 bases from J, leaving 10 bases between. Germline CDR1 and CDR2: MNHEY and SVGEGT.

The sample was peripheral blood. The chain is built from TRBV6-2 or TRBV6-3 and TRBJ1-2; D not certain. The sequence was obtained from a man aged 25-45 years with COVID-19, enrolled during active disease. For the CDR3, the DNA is TGTGCCAGCAGTTTATCGGCTAGCTATGGCTACACCTTC. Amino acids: CASSLSASYGYTF.